This T cell receptor (beta chain) appears in the sequencing data of a study of blood T cell repertoires in COVID-19. In the study overall: Collection of acute and convalescent COVID-19 samples took place in the United States, Italy and Spain. T cells, B-cell-depleted T cells, or PBMCs supplied cDNA or gDNA.

Clones were read by immunoSEQ multiplex PCR, and TCRdb kept only the in-frame ones, dropping some. Here the sample spans about 180,000 clones, about nine tenths being singletons. This clone was picked up one time. Looked up from germline, CDR1 is SGHNT and CDR2 is YENEEA. CDR3 length equals 15 residues. The germline V and J ends were trimmed by 0 bases and 7 bases, with 10 bases remaining between them. This receptor was identified in a man in his 70s with active or convalescent COVID-19. The chain has TRBV11-3 and TRBJ1-6; tentative D call: TRBD1 (6 bases). Sequencing was performed on peripheral blood. The CDR3 reads CASSLDAQGNSPLHF. Here the CDR3 DNA reads TGTGCCAGCAGCTTAGATGCCCAGGGGAATTCACCCCTCCACTTT.